This passage covers 8 T cell receptor beta chains from one sample sequenced in a study of T cell responses to AZD1222 COVID-19 vaccine. Clones were sequenced by immunoSEQ multiplex PCR, and TCRdb holds only the in-frame ones, with some missing. The sample holds 140,000 to 150,000 clones, roughly nine tenths seen once. The sample consisted of peripheral blood, taken on day 0 of AZD1222 vaccination. Every receptor here comes from an adult in good health.

V is TRBV7-9 and J is TRBJ2-4; 9 bases fit TRBD2. Germline V CDR1 and CDR2: SEHNR, FQNEAQ (reference sequence). This CDR3 is 15 amino acids long. The V segment lost 1 base and the J segment 6 bases; nucleotides outside the gene matches: 4. This CDR3 reads CASSLEGGRGNIQYF. The DNA for the CDR3 is TGTGCCAGCAGCTTAGAAGGCGGGAGGGGAAACATTCAGTACTTC.

The J gene is TRBJ1-3, the V gene TRBV7-2; tentatively, D is TRBD1 (5 bases). Germline-derived CDR1 and CDR2 are SGHTA and FQGNSA. The CDR3 runs 16 residues. V dropped 5 bases and J dropped 4 bases, with 18 bases sitting between them. The CDR3 loop is CASSRNGGGSGNTIYF. CDR3 sequence (DNA): TGTGCCAGCAGCCGGAATGGGGGGGGATCCGGAAACACCATATATTTT.

This chain connects TRBV24-1 to TRBJ1-1; 11 nucleotides agree with TRBD1. Trimming at V came to 1 base and at J to 4 bases, leaving 13 bases not matched to a gene. Germline CDR1 KGHDR, CDR2 SFDVKD. The length of the CDR3 is 19 residues. The CDR3 loop reads CATSDFPGQGVPLPTEAFF. CDR3 in DNA: TGTGCCACCAGTGATTTTCCGGGACAGGGGGTTCCATTACCCACTGAAGCTTTCTTT.

This chain joins TRBV7-8 and TRBJ1-4; TRBD1 agrees at 7 bases. The CDR3 totals 12 residues. Germline CDR1 SGHVS, CDR2 FQNEAQ. CDR3 amino acids: CASGGTNEKLFF. Here the CDR3 DNA reads TGTGCTTCAGGGGGAACTAATGAAAAACTGTTTTTT.

This clone was picked up a small number of times. CDR3 in DNA: TGTGCCAGTAGATCCCGAGGGTCTAGGAATGAGCAGTTCTTC. This gives the protein CASRSRGSRNEQFF. This chain joins TRBV19 and TRBJ2-1; D is perhaps TRBD2 (5 bases). This CDR3 spans 14 amino acids. Trimming took off 6 bases at V and 7 bases at J, with 16 bases between the two ends. The V gene's germline CDR1 is LNHDA and CDR2 SQIVND (reference sequence).

This sequence joins TRBV9 and TRBJ2-1; 7 bases map to TRBD2. The germline V gene has CDR1 SGDLS and CDR2 YYNGEE. Trimming took 4 bases from V and 1 from J; bases not matched to a gene: 5. The CDR3 spans 15 residues. This CDR3 reads CASSIGGSSYNEQFF. The CDR3, as DNA: TGTGCCAGCAGCATAGGCGGGAGTTCCTACAATGAGCAGTTCTTC. The variable domain in full, with the rest retrieved from reference TRBV9 and TRBJ2-1, is DSGVTQTPKHLITATGQRVTLRCSPRSGDLSVYWYQQSLDQGLQFLIQYYNGEERAKGNILERFSAQQFPDLHSELNLSSLELGDSALYFCASSIGGSSYNEQFFGPGTRLTVL.

The chain is built from TRBV29-1 and TRBJ2-5; D perhaps matches TRBD1 (6 bases). Germline CDR1 reads SQVTM; CDR2 reads ANQGSEA. The CDR3 length is 14 residues. V was cut by 4 bases and J by 5 bases, with 17 bases left in between. CDR3 sequence (DNA): TGCAGCGTTGGCCGGACTGGGGGCGTTGAGACCCAGTACTTC. Amino acid sequence: CSVGRTGGVETQYF.

This clone was seen a few times. The gene calls are TRBV30 and TRBJ1-5; unclear D gene. Germline assignment: CDR1 GTSNPN and CDR2 SVGIG (reference sequence). Between the trimmed V and J ends, which lost 2 bases and 5 bases, there was a span of 13 bases. The CDR3 has 14 amino acids. As DNA, the CDR3 is TGTGCCTGGAGTTCGGAGACCTCCTATCAGCCCCAGCATTTT. It is translated as CAWSSETSYQPQHF.